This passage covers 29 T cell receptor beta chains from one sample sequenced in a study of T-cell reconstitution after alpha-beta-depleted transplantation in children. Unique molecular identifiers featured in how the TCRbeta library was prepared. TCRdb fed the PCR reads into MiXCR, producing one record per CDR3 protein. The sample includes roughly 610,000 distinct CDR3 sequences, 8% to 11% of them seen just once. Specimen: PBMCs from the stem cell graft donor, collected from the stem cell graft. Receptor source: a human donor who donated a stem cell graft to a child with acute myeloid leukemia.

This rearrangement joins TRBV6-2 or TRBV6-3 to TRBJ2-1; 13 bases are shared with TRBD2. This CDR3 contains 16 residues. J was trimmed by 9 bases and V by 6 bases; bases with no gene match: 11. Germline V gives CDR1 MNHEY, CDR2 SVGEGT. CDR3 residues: CASRLRTSGSKGEQFF. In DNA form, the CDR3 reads TGTGCCAGCAGGCTCCGGACTAGCGGGAGTAAGGGTGAGCAGTTCTTC.

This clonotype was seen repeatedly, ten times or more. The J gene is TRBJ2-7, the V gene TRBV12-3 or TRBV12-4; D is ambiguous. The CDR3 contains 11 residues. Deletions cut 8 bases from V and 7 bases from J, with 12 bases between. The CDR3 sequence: CASPAADEQYF. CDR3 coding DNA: TGTGCCAGCCCGGCAGCCGATGAGCAGTACTTC.

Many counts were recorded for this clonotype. CDR3: CASSLATSGAQETQYF. For the CDR3, the DNA is TGTGCCAGCAGCTTAGCGACTAGCGGGGCTCAAGAGACCCAGTACTTC. The chain combines TRBV7-9 with TRBJ2-5, with 11 bases that match TRBD2. The CDR3 extends over 16 amino acids. The germline gives CDR1 SEHNR, CDR2 FQNEAQ (reference sequence). After removal of 0 bases from V and 2 bases from J, the junction contained 2 bases not matched to a gene.

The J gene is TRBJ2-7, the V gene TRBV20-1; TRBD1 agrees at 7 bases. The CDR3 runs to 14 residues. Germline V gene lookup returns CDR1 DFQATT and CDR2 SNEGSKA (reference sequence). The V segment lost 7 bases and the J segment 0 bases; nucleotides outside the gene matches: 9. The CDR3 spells CSGMTGQSSYEQYF. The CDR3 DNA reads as TGCAGTGGTATGACGGGACAGTCCTCCTACGAGCAGTACTTC.

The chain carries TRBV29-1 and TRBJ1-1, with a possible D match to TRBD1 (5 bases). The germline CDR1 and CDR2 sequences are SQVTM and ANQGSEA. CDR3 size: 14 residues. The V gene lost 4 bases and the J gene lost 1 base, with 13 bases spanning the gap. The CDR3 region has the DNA TGCAGCGTTGGGGTAGGGGCGCGGAACACTGAAGCTTTCTTT. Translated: CSVGVGARNTEAFF.

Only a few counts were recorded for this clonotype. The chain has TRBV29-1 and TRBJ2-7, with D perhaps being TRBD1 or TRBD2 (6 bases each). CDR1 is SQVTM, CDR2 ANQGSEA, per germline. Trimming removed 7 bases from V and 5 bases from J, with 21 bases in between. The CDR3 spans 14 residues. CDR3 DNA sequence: TGCAGCGCCCTTAGGGGGACTGGGAGTCACGAGCAGTACTTC. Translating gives CSALRGTGSHEQYF.

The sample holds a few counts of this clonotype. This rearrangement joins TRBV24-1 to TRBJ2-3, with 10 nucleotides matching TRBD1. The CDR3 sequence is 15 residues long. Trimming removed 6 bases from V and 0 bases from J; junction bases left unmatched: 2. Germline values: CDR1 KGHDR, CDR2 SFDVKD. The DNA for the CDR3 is TGTGCCACCAGTCGGGACAGGGGAAGCACAGATACGCAGTATTTT. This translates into CATSRDRGSTDTQYF.

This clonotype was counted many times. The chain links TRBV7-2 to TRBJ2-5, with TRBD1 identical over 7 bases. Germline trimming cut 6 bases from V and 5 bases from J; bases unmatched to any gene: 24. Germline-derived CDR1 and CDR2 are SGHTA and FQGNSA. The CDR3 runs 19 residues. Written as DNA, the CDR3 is TGTGCCAGCAGAGGAACCTCAGGGAGACTTACAGGGGTGAGGGAGACCCAGTACTTC. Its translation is CASRGTSGRLTGVRETQYF.

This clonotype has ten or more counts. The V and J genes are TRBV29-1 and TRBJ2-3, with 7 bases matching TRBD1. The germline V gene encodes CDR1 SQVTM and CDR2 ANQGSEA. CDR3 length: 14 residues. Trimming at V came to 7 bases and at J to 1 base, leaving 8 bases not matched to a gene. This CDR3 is CSAAYRGRTDTQYF. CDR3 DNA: TGCAGCGCTGCCTACAGGGGCCGCACAGATACGCAGTATTTT.

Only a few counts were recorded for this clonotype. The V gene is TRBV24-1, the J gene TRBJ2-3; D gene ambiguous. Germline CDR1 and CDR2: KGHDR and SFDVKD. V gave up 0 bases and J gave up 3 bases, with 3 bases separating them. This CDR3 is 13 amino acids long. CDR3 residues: CATSDLGTDTQYF. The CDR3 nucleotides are TGTGCCACCAGTGATTTGGGGACAGATACGCAGTATTTT.

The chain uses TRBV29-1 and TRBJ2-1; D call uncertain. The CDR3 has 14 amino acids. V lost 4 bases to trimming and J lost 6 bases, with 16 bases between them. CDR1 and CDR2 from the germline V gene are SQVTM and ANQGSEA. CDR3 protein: CSVVGRRLTNEQFF. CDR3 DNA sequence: TGCAGCGTTGTGGGCAGAAGGCTTACCAATGAGCAGTTCTTC.

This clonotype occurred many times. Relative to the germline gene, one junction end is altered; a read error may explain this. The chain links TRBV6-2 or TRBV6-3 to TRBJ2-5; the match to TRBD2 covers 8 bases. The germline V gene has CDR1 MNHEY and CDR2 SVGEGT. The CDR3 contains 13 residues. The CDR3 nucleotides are TGTGCCAGCAGTTACTCCGGGACTAGATGGCCCCTCTTC. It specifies CASSYSGTRWPLF.

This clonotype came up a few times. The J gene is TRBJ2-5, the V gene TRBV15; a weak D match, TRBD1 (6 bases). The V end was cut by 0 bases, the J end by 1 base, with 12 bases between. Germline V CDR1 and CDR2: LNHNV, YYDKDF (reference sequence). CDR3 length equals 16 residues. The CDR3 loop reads CATSRDQGRLQETQYF. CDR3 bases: TGTGCCACCAGCAGAGACCAGGGGCGGCTCCAAGAGACCCAGTACTTC.

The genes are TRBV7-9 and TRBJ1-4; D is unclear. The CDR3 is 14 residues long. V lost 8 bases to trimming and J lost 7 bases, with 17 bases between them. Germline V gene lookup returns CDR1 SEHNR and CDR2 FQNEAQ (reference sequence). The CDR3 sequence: CASAAEGWGEKLFF. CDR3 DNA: TGTGCCAGCGCCGCGGAGGGCTGGGGTGAAAAACTGTTTTTT.

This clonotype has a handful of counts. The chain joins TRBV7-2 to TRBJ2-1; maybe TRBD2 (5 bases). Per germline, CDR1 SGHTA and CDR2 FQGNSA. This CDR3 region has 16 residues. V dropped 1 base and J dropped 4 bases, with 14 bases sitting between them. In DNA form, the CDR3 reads TGTGCCAGCAGCTTAGGCGCCGAGCGGATTTACAATGAGCAGTTCTTC. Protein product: CASSLGAERIYNEQFF.

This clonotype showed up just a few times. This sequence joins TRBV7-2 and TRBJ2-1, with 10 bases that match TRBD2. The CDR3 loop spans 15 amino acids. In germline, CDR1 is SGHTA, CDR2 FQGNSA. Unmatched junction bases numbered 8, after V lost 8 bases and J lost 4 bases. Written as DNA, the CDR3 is TGTGCCAGCGGGTTAGCGGGAGGATTATACAATGAGCAGTTCTTC. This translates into CASGLAGGLYNEQFF.

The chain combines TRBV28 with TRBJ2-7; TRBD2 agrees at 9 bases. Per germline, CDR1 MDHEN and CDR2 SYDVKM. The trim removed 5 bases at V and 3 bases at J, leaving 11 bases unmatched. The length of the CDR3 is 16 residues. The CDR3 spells CASSPPSGTPLYEQYF. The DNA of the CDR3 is TGTGCCAGCAGTCCCCCTAGCGGGACCCCCCTCTACGAGCAGTACTTC. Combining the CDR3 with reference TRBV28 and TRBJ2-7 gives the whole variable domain DVKVTQSSRYLVKRTGEKVFLECVQDMDHENMFWYRQDPGLGLRLIYFSYDVKMKEKGDIPEGYSVSREKKERFSLILESASTNQTSMYLCASSPPSGTPLYEQYFGPGTRLTVT.

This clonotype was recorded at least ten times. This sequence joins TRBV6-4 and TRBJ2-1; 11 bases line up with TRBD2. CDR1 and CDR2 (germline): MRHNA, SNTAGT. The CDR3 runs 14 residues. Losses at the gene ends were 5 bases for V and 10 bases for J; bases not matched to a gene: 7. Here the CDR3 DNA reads TGTGCCAGCAGTCCGCTAGCGGGAGGACGCGAGCAGTTCTTC. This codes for CASSPLAGGREQFF.

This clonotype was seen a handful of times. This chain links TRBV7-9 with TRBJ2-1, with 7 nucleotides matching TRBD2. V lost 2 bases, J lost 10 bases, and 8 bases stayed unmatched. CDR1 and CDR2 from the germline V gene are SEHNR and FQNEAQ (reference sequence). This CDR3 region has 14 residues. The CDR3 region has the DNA TGTGCCAGCAGCTTATACGGCGGGAGTGGGGAGCAGTTCTTC. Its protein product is CASSLYGGSGEQFF.

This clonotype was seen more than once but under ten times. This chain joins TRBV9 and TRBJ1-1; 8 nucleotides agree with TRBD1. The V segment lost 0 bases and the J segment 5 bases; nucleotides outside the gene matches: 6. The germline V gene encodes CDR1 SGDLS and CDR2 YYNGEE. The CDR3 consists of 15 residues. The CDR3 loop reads CASSVDGRGRTEAFF. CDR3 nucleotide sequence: TGTGCCAGCAGCGTAGATGGCAGGGGGCGGACTGAAGCTTTCTTT.

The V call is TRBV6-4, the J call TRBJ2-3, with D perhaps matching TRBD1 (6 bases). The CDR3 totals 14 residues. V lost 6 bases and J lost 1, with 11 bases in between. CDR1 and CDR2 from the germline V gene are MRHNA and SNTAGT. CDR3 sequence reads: CASSAKGGTDTQYF. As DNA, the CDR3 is TGTGCCAGCAGCGCCAAGGGGGGCACAGATACGCAGTATTTT.

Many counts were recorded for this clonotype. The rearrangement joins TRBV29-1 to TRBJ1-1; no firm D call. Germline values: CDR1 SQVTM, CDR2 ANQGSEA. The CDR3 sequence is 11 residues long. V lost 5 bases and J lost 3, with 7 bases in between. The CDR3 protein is CSVFAHTEAFF. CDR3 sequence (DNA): TGCAGCGTTTTCGCACACACTGAAGCTTTCTTT.

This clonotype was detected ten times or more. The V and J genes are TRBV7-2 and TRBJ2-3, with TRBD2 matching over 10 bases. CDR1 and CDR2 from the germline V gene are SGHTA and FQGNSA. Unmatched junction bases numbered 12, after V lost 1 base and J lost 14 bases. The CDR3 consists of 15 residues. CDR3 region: CASSLVTLAGVERYF. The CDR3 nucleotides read TGTGCCAGCAGCTTAGTGACGCTAGCGGGAGTTGAGCGGTATTTT.

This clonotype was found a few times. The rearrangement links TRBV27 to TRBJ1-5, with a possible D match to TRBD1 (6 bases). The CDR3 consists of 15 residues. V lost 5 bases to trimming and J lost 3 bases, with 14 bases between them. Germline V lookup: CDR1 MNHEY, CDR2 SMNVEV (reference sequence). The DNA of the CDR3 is TGTGCCAGCAGTCCCAGGACAGATTTCAATCAGCCCCAGCATTTT. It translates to CASSPRTDFNQPQHF.

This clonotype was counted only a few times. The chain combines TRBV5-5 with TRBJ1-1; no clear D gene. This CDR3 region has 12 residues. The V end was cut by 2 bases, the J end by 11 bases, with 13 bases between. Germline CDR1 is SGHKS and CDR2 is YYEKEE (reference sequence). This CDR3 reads CASSFIVGPAFF. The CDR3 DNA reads TGTGCCAGCAGCTTCATTGTGGGTCCGGCTTTCTTT.

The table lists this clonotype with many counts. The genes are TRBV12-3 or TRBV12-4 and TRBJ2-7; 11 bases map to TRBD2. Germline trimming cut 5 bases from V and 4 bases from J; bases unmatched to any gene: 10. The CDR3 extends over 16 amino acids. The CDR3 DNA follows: TGTGCCAGCAGTCCAAGAGGGACTAGCGGACGTTACGAGCAGTACTTC. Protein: CASSPRGTSGRYEQYF.

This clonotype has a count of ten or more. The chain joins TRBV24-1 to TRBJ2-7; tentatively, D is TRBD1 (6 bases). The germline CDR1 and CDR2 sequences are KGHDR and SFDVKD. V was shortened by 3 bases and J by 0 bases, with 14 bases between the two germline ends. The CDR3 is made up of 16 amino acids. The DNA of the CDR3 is TGTGCCACCAGTGATCCACGCCGGGACAACTCCTACGAGCAGTACTTC. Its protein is CATSDPRRDNSYEQYF.

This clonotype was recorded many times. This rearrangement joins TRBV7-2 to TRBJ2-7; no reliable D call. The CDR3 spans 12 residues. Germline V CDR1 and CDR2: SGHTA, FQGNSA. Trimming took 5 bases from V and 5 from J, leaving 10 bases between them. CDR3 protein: CASSQASHEQYF. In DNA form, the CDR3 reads TGTGCCAGCAGCCAAGCCAGCCACGAGCAGTACTTC.

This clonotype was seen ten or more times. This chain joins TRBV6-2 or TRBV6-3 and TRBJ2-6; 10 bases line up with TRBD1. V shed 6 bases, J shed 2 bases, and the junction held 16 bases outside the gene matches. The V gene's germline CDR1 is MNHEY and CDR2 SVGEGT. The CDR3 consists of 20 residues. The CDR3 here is CASSPVTPWTGGPGANVLTF. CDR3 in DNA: TGTGCCAGCAGCCCCGTTACCCCCTGGACAGGGGGGCCTGGGGCCAACGTCCTGACTTTC.